This paragraph reports one T cell receptor (beta chain). This sample stems from a study of blood T cell repertoires in COVID-19. The wider study: Acute-phase and convalescent COVID-19 samples originated in the United States, Italy and Spain.

Individuals aged about 18 to 89 years were recruited from approximately 24 US areas. Membership in each cohort depended on participant-reported clinical history. This CDR3 spans 15 amino acids. V was clipped by 4 bases and J by 7 bases; unmatched bases: 7. CDR1 LGHDT and CDR2 YNNKEL come from the germline V gene (reference sequence). Data came from immunoSEQ multiplex PCR; TCRdb stores just in-frame clones and leaves some out. Of roughly 220,000 clones in the sample, about 86% were seen once. The chain employs TRBV3-1 (or the pseudogene TRBV3-2) and TRBJ2-7; 13 bases align to TRBD2. The receptor comes from a woman in her thirties or forties with acute COVID-19. Sample: PBMCs or T cells enriched from blood (not recorded which). CDR3 nucleotides: TGTGCCAGCAGCCGGACTAGCGGGAGATCGGGGGAGCAGTACTTC. Translation: CASSRTSGRSGEQYF.